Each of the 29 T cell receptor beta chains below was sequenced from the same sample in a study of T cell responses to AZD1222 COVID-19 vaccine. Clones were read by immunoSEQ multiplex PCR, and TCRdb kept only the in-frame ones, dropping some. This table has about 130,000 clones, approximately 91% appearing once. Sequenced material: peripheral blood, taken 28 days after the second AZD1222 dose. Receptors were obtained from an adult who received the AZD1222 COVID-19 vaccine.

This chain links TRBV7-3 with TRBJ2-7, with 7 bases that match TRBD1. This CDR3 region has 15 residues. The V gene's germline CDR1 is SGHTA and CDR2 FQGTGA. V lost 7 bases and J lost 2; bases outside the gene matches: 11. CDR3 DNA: TGTGCCAGCAAAGAGCGCCCGGGACAGACCTACGAGCAGTACTTC. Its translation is CASKERPGQTYEQYF.

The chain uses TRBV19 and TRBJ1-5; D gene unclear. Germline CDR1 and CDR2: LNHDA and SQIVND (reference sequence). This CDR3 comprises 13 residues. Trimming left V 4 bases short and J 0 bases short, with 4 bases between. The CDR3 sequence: CASSRGSNQPQHF. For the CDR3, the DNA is TGTGCCAGTAGTAGAGGTAGCAATCAGCCCCAGCATTTT.

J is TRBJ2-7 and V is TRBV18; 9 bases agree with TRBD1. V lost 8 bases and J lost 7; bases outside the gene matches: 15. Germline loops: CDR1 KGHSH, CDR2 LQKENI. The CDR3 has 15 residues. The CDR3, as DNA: TGTGCCAGCACATCCCTGGGGACAGGGAGAGGAGAGCAGTACTTC. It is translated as CASTSLGTGRGEQYF.

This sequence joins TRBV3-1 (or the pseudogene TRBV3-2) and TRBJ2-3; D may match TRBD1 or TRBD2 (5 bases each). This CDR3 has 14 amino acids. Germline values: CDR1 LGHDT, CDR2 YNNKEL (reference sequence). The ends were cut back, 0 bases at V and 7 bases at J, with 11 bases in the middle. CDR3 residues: CASSQDRDRNTQYF. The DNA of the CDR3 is TGTGCCAGCAGCCAAGATCGGGACCGAAATACGCAGTATTTT.

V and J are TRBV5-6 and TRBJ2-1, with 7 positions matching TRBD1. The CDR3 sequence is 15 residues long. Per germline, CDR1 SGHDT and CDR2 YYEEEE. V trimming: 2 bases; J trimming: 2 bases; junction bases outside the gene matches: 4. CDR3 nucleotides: TGTGCCAGCAGCTTTGACAGGGTCGCCTACAATGAGCAGTTCTTC. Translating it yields CASSFDRVAYNEQFF.

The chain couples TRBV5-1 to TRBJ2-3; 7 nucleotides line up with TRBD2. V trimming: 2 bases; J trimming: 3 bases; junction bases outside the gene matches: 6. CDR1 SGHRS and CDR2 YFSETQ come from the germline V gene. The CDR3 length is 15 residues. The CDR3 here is CASSFSGAGTDTQYF. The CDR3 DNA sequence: TGCGCCAGCAGCTTTAGCGGAGCGGGAACAGATACGCAGTATTTT.

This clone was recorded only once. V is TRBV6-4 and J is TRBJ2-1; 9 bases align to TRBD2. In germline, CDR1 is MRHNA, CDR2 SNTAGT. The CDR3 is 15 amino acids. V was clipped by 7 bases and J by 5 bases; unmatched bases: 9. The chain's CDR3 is CASKPSGRINNEQFF. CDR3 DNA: TGTGCCAGCAAGCCAAGCGGGAGGATCAACAATGAGCAGTTCTTC.

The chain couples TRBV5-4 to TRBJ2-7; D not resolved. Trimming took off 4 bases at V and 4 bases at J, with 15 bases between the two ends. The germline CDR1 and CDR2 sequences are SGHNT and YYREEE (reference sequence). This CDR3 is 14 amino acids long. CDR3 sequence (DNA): TGTGCCAGCAGCCTCGGTCCCTCTGAGTACGAGCAGTACTTC. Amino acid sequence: CASSLGPSEYEQYF.

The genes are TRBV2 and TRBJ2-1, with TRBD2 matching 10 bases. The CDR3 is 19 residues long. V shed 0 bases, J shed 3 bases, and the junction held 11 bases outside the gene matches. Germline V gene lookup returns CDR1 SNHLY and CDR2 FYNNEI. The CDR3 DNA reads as TGTGCCAGCAGTGAAGCGAGCGTTGGAAGGACTAGCGGCTACAATGAGCAGTTCTTC. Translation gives CASSEASVGRTSGYNEQFF.

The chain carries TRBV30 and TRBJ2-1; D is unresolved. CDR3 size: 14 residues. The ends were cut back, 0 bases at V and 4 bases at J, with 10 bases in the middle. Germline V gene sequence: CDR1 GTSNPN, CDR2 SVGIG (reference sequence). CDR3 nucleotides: TGTGCCTGGAGTGTGCGTTACTTATACAATGAGCAGTTCTTC. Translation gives CAWSVRYLYNEQFF.

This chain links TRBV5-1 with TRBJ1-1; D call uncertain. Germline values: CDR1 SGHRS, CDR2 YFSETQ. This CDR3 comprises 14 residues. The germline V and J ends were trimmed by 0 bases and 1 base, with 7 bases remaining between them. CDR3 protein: CASSLGWGNTEAFF. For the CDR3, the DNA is TGCGCCAGCAGCTTGGGCTGGGGGAACACTGAAGCTTTCTTT.

CDR3 in amino acids: CASTKSRGPPEAFF. The CDR3 region has the DNA TGTGCCAGCACCAAAAGCAGGGGTCCCCCTGAAGCTTTCTTT. The J gene is TRBJ1-1, the V gene TRBV28; weak D call: TRBD1 (6 bases). V lost 7 bases, J lost 6 bases, and 18 bases lay in between. Germline values: CDR1 MDHEN, CDR2 SYDVKM. The CDR3 runs to 14 residues.

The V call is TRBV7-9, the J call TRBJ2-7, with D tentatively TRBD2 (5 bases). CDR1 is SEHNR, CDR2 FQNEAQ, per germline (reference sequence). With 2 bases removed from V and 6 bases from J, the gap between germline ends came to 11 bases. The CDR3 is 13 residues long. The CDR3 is CASSLSYGGEQYF. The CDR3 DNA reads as TGTGCCAGCAGCTTATCCTACGGAGGCGAGCAGTACTTC.

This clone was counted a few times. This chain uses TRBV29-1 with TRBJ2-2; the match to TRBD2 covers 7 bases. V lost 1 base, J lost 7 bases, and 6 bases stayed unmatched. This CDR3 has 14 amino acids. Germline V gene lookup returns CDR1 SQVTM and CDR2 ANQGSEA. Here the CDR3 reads CSVEAGRASGELFF. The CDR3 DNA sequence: TGCAGCGTTGAAGCAGGGAGGGCTAGCGGGGAGCTGTTTTTT.

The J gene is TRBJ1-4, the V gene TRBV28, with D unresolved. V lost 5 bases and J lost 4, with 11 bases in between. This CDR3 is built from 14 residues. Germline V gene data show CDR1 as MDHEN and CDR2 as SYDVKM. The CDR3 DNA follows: TGTGCCAGCAGTATAAGTGGGCTTAATGAAAAACTGTTTTTT. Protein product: CASSISGLNEKLFF.

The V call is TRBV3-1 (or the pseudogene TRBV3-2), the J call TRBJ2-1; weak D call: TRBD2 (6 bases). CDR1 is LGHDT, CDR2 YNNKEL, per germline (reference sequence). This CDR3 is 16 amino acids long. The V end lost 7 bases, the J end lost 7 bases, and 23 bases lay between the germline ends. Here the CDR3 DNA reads TGTGCCAGCACCAAAAAACGGGCGGGAAGGGGAAATGAGCAGTTCTTC. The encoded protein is CASTKKRAGRGNEQFF.

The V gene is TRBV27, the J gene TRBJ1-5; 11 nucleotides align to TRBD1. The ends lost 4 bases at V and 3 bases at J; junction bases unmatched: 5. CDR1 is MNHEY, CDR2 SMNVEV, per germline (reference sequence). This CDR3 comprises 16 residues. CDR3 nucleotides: TGTGCCAGCAGTTACGGACAGGGGGCCTTCAATCAGCCCCAGCATTTT. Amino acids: CASSYGQGAFNQPQHF.

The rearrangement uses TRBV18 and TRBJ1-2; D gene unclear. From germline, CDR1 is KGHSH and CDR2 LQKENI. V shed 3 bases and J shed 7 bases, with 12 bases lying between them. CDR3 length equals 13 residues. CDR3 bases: TGTGCCAGCTCACCGACGAGGGAAGCTGGCTACACCTTC. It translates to CASSPTREAGYTF.

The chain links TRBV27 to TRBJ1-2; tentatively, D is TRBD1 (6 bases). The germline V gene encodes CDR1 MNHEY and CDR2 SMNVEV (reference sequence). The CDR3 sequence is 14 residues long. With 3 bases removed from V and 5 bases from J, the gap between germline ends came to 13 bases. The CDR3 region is CASSFGGPEYGYTF. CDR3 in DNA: TGTGCCAGCAGTTTCGGGGGGCCGGAATATGGCTACACCTTC.

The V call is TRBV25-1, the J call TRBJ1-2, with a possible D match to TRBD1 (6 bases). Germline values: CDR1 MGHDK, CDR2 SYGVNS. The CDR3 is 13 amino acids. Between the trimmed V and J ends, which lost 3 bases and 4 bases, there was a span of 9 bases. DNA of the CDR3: TGTGCCAGCAGTGAGGGAGGGGGCTATGGCTACACCTTC. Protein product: CASSEGGGYGYTF.

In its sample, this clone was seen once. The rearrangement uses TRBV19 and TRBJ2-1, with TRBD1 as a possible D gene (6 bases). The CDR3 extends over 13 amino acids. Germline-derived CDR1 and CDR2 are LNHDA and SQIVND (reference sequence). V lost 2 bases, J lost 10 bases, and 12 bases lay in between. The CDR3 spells CASSINRDGEQFF. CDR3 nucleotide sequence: TGTGCCAGTAGTATAAACAGGGACGGGGAGCAGTTCTTC.

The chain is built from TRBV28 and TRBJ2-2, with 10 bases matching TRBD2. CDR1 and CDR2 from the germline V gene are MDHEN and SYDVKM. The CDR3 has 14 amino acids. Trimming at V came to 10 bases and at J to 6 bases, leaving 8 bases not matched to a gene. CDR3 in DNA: TGTGCCACCTTCCTGACTAGCGGGCCCGGGGAGCTGTTTTTT. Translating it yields CATFLTSGPGELFF.

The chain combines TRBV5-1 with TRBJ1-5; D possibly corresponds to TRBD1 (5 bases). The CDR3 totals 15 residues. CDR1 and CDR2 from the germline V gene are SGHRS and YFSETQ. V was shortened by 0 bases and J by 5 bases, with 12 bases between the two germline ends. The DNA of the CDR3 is TGCGCCAGCAGCTTGGCCGGGACCGGGGATCAGCCCCAGCATTTT. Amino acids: CASSLAGTGDQPQHF.

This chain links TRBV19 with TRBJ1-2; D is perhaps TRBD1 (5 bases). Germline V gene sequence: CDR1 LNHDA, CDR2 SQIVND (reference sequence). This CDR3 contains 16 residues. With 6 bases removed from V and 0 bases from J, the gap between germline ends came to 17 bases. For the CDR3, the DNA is TGTGCCAGTAGGACTTCCCTCAGGGTCACTAACTATGGCTACACCTTC. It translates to CASRTSLRVTNYGYTF.

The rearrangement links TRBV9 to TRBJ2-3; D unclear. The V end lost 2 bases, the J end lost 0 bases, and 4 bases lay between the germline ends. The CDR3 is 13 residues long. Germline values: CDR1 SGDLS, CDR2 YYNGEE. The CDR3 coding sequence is TGTGCCAGCAGCGTCTCTAGCACAGATACGCAGTATTTT. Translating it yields CASSVSSTDTQYF. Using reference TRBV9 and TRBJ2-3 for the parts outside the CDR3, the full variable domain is DSGVTQTPKHLITATGQRVTLRCSPRSGDLSVYWYQQSLDQGLQFLIQYYNGEERAKGNILERFSAQQFPDLHSELNLSSLELGDSALYFCASSVSSTDTQYFGPGTRLTVL.

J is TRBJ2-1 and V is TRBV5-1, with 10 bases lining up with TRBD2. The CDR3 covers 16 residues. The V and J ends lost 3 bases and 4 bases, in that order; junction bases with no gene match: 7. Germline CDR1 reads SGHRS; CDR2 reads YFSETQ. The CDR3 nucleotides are TGCGCCAGCAGCTCGCCAGGACTAGCGGAATACAATGAGCAGTTCTTC. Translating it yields CASSSPGLAEYNEQFF.

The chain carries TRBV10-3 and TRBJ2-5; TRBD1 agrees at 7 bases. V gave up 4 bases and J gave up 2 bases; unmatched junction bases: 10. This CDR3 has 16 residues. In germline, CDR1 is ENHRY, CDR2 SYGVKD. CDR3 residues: CAISGAPGQRQETQYF. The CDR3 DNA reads TGTGCCATCAGTGGAGCCCCGGGACAGAGGCAAGAGACCCAGTACTTC.

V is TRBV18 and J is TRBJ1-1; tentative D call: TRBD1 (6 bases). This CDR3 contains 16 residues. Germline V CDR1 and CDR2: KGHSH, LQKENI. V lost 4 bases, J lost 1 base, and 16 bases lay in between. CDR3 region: CASSRAGPGANTEAFF. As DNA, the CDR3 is TGTGCCAGCTCACGGGCAGGACCGGGGGCGAACACTGAAGCTTTCTTT.

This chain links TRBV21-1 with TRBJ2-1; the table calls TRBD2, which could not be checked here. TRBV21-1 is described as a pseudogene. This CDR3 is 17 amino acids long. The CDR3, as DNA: TGTGCCAGCAGCAAAAAGATAGCGGGAGGGACCTACAATGAGCAGTTCTTC. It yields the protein CASSKKIAGGTYNEQFF.